This T cell receptor beta chain is from a study of blood T cells in healthy people across ages (dated by TCRdb to the mid-2010s). Regarding the study in general: In model experiments, roughly one uniquely barcoded TCR beta cDNA molecule per two T cells was captured by template switching. Age-related changes in TCR beta repertoire diversity were measured in the study by deep sequencing normalized with unique cDNA molecular identifiers. Four age groups were formed from the donors: young (average about 15 years), middle-aged (less than 40), aged (around 68) and long-lived (less than 85). Using the same blood draw, the study looked at two additional independent replicas of 1 million unique cDNA reads for two donors, one aged 18 to 30 and the other aged 80 or older.

Donors were roughly 40 systemically healthy Caucasian individuals from Russia aged roughly 6 to 95 years. Around 10 milliliters of peripheral blood were drawn from each donor into EDTA-treated Vacutainer tubes. Ficoll-Paque density-gradient centrifugation was used to isolate PBMCs, with at least 6.5 million per sample. Total RNA, at least 5.5 micrograms per sample, was extracted from PBMCs with Trizol reagent. Naive CD45RAhigh/CD27high T cell percentages were measured by flow cytometry on a PBMC aliquot from every donor. As encoded in the germline V gene, CDR1 is SGHAT while CDR2 is FQNNGV. The CDR3 covers 17 residues, taking in both the cysteine and the phenylalanine. The sequence is cut down to CDR3 DNA, 51 bases in frame from base 1. Receptor amplification or capture employed 5' RACE. Reads for this sample came from an Illumina HiSeq 2500. A second PCR of about 7 to 12 cycles was performed with a sample-barcoded 5' primer and a J-beta primer mix. Each TCR beta cDNA molecule received a unique molecular identifier from a template-switch 5' adaptor carrying 12 random nucleotides. Each sample yielded at least 2.5 million CDR3-containing paired-end reads. The Mint cDNA synthesis kit, primed by a TRBC-specific oligonucleotide, was used to synthesize first-strand cDNA from all RNA. Following uracil-DNA glycosylase treatment, all cDNA underwent a first 18-cycle PCR with the universal primers M1SS and BC2_uni_R. In the paper's pipeline: Each sample was normalized by randomly selecting 1 million high-quality reads, each carrying a distinct molecular identifier. Reads sharing molecular identifiers were discarded rather than binned into consensus sequences. MiTCR, set to a Q25 quality threshold and the strictest error-elimination algorithm, was used for CDR3 identification, clonotype clustering and error correction. A nonparametric unseen species model with Euler transformation was used to estimate a lower bound on total TCR beta diversity. TCRdb reprocessed the public reads (quality trimming at Q25 with fastp, clone calling with MiXCR) and kept in-frame beta chains. Rows with one shared CDR3 protein collapse into an entry with the most common genes and DNA. The V and J calls and clone size are TCRdb's, not the authors'. Across this sample there are roughly 800,000 distinct CDR3 sequences, with about 25% seen only once. The ten largest make up around 3.6% of the sample.

This clonotype was counted a few times. There is no known antigen for this receptor. Per-base quality was not reported, and no clone a single base away is much larger than it. The full study reports these points: Conclusive comparison of naive and antigen-experienced compartments was prevented by the profiling of bulk unsorted PBMCs. Because donor CMV infection status was unknown, age-related changes in expanded clonotypes were potentially confounded. A strong correlation was found between observed TCR beta diversity and the percentage of naive T cells measured by flow cytometry. Estimates of total diversity based on one million sequenced T cells were regarded as lower bounds and as underestimates. Compared with the aged group, the long-lived group had more naive CD4+ T cells, fewer expanded clones and increased TCR diversity, a pattern suggesting age selection. Observed TCR beta diversity per million T cells fell roughly linearly with age, and a significant reduction was already apparent by age roughly 40.

The same sample was also studied in work on T cells of mothers and their children. Reported in the second study: Nine systemically healthy Caucasian individuals served as donors, namely three mothers together with their six children. cDNA synthesis used all of the extracted RNA, with 1.5 ug of RNA in each 15 ul reaction. In the second PCR, the M1S primer added sample barcodes and 2-4 random nucleotides. Each mother yielded over 8.5 million TCR beta CDR3 reads and each child 2.5 million to 3 million reads. In both related and unrelated pairs, thymic selection shapes the output of TCR recombination in a similar way, with inherited differences having only a minor effect. Normalized repertoire overlap was always found to be slightly, but never significantly, higher in related mother-child pairs than in unrelated mother-child pairs. No persistent microchimeric T cell clones were found, with a detection sensitivity of 75 to 100 clones per million clonotypes. The study used deep NGS to compare TCR beta repertoires of mothers and children, seeking features distinguishing related mother-child pairs from unrelated individuals. The mean age was about 40 +/- 4 years for the mothers and about 10 +/- 4 years for the children. After adapters were ligated using NEBNext reagents, the libraries underwent 100+100 nt paired-end sequencing on an Illumina HiSeq 2000. To prevent cross-contamination, the mother and child libraries were prepared one month apart and sequenced in separate runs. For each donor, somewhere between about 450,000 and 2,100,000 distinct TCR beta clonotypes were identified. Naive TCR beta clonotypes were estimated from low-frequency clonotypes matched to each donor's FACS-determined naive share, without sorting.

Sequencing was done on a sample of blood. This clonotype was obtained from a boy between 10 and 17 years old in good health. The rearranged chain carries TRBV11-2 and TRBJ2-5; TRBD2 agrees with 16 junctional bases. The DNA matches TRBJ2-7 better at its end, which makes the J call doubtful. The CDR3 region: CATERGTSGRAWDEQYF. The bases are TGTGCCACCGAGCGGGGGACTAGCGGGAGGGCCTGGGACGAGCAGTACTTC.